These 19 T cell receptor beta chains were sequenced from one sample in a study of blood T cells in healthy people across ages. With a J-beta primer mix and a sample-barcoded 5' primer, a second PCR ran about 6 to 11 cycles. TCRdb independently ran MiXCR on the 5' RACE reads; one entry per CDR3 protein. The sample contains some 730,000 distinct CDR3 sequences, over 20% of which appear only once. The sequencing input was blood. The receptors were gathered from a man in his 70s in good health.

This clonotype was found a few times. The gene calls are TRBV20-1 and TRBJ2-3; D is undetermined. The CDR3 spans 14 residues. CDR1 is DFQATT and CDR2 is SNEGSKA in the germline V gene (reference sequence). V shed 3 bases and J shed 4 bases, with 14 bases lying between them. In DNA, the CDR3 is TGCAGTGCTAGCCCTCTCGGCGGTTCAGATACGCAGTATTTT. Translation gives CSASPLGGSDTQYF.

The CDR3 loop reads CASSQVLFSGTSSETQYF. The CDR3 bases are TGTGCCAGCAGCCAAGTCCTGTTTAGCGGGACATCCTCTGAGACCCAGTACTTC. The chain links TRBV3-1 to TRBJ2-5; 8 positions match TRBD2. Losses at the gene ends were 1 base for V and 5 bases for J; bases not matched to a gene: 15. The V gene's germline CDR1 is LGHDT and CDR2 YNNKEL (reference sequence). The CDR3 sequence is 18 residues long.

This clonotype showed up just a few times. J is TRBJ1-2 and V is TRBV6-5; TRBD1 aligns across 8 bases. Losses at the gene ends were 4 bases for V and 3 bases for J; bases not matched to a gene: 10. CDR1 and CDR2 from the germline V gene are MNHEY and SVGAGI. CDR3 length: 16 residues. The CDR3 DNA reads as TGTGCCAGCAGTTCTTACACGACAGGGGCATACTATGGCTACACCTTC. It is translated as CASSSYTTGAYYGYTF.

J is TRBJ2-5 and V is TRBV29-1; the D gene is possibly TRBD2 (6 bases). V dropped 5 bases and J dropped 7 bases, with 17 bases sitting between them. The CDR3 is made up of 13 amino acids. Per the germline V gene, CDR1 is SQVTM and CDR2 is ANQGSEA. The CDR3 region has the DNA TGCAGCGTTATTGGGACCTTCGGGGGGACCCAGTACTTC. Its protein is CSVIGTFGGTQYF.

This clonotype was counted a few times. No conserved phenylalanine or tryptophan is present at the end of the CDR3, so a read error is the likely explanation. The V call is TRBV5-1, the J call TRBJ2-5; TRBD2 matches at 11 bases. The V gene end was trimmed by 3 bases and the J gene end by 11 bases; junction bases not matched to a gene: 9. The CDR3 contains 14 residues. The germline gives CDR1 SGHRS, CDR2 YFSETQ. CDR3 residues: CASSYSGGAFEQYV. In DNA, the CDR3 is TGCGCCAGCAGCTATAGCGGGGGGGCATTTGAGCAGTACGTC.

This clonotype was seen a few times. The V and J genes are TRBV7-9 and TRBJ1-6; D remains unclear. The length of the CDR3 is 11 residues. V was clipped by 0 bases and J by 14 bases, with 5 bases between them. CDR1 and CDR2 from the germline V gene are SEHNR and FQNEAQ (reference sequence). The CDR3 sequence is CASSLAGSLHF. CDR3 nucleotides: TGTGCCAGCAGCTTAGCAGGATCCCTCCACTTT.

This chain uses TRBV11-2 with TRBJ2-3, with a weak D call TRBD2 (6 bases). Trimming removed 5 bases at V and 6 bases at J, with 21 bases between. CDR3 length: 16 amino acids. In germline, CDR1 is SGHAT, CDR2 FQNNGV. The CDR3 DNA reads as TGTGCCAGCAGCCTACGACTAGATGGCCCCTTGGATACGCAGTATTTT. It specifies CASSLRLDGPLDTQYF.

The CDR3 DNA follows: TGTGCCAGCTCACCAGACCAAAACTACGGCTATGGCTACACCTTC. It yields the protein CASSPDQNYGYGYTF. The gene calls are TRBV18 and TRBJ1-2, with no clear D. The CDR3 contains 15 residues. V was shortened by 2 bases and J by 4 bases, with 14 bases between the two germline ends. Per germline, CDR1 KGHSH and CDR2 LQKENI.

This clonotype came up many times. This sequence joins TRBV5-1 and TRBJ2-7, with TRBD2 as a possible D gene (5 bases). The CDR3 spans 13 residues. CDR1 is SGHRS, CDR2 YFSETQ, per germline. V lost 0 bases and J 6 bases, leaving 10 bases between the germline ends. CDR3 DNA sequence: TGCGCCAGCAGCTTGGCCGGAGGACGCGAGCAGTACTTC. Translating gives CASSLAGGREQYF.

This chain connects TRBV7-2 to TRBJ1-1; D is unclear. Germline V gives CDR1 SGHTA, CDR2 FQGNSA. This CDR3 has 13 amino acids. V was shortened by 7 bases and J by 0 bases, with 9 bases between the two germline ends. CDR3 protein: CASKEFVNTEAFF. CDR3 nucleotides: TGTGCCAGCAAGGAGTTTGTGAACACTGAAGCTTTCTTT.

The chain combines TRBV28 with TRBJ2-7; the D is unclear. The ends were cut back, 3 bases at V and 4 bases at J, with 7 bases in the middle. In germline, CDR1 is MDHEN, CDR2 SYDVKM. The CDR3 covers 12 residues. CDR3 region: CASSLIGYEQYF. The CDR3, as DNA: TGTGCCAGCAGTTTGATCGGGTACGAGCAGTACTTC.

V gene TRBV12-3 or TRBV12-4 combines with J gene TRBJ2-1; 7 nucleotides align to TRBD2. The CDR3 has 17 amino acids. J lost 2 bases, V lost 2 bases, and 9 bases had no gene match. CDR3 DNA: TGTGCCAGCAGTTTAAGCCCCTCAGCGGGGACCTACAATGAGCAGTTCTTC. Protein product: CASSLSPSAGTYNEQFF.

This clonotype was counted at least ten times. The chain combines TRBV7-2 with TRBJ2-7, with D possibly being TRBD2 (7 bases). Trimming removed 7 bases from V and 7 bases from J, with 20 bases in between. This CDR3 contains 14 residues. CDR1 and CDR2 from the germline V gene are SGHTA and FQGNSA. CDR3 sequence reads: CASTTPLGRGEQYV. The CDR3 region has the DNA TGTGCCAGCACCACTCCTTTGGGGAGGGGGGAGCAGTACGTC.

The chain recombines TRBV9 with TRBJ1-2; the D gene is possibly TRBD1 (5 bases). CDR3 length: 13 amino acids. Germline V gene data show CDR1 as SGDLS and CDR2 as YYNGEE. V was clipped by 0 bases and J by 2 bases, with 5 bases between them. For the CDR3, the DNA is TGTGCCAGCAGCGTAGCAGGGAACTATGGCTACACCTTC. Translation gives CASSVAGNYGYTF.

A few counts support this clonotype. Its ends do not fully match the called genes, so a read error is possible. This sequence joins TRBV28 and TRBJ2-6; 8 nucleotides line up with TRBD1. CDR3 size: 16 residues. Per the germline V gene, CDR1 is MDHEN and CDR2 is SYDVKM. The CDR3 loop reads CASSIWTGSGANVLTF. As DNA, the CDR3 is TGTGCCAGCAGTATATGGACAGGGTCCGGGGCCAACGTCCTGACTTTC.

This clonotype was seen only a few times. CDR3 sequence (DNA): TGCAGTGCCCCAAAGGGGGACGACTATGGCTACACCTTC. It codes for CSAPKGDDYGYTF. The chain couples TRBV20-1 to TRBJ1-2; maybe TRBD1 (6 bases). The ends were cut back, 6 bases at V and 3 bases at J, with 14 bases in the middle. CDR3 size: 13 residues. Germline CDR1 and CDR2: DFQATT and SNEGSKA (reference sequence).

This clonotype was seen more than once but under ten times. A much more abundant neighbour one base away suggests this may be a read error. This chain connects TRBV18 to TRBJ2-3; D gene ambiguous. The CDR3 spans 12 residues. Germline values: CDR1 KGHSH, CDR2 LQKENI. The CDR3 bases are TGTGCCAGCTCACCTTCGGGCGATACGCGGTATTTT. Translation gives CASSPSGDTRYF. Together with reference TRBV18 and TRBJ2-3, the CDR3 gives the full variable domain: NAGVMQNPRHLVRRRGQEARLRCSPMKGHSHVYWYRQLPEEGLKFMVYLQKENIIDESGMPKERFSAEFPKEGPSILRIQQVVRGDSAAYFCASSPSGDTRYFGPGTRLTVL.

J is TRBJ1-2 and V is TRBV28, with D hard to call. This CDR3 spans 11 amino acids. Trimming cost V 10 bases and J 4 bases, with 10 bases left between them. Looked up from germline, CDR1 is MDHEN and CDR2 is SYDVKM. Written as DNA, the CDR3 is TGTGCCACCACCTTGGGCTATGGCTACACCTTC. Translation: CATTLGYGYTF.

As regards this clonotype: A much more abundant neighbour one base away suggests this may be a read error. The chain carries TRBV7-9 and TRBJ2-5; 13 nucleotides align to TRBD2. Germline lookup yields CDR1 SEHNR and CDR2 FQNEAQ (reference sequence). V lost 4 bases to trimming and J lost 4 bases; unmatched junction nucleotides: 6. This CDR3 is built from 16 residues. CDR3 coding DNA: TGTGCCAGCAGCTACGGGACTAGCGGGACTCGAGAGACCCAGTACTTC. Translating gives CASSYGTSGTRETQYF.